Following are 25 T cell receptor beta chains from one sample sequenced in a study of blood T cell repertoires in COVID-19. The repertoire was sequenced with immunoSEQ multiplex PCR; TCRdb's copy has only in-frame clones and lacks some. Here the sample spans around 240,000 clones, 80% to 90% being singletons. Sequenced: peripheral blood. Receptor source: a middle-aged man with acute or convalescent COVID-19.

The CDR3, as DNA: TGTGCCAGCAGCATGGGGACAGTCAGTCAAGAGACCCAGTACTTC. It encodes CASSMGTVSQETQYF. The V call is TRBV7-2, the J call TRBJ2-5, with 7 nucleotides matching TRBD1. The CDR3 has 15 amino acids. Germline V CDR1 and CDR2: SGHTA, FQGNSA. V lost 5 bases to trimming and J lost 2 bases; unmatched junction nucleotides: 8. The whole variable domain, remainder taken from reference TRBV7-2 and TRBJ2-5, is GAGVSQSPSNKVTEKGKDVELRCDPISGHTALYWYRQSLGQGLEFLIYFQGNSAPDKSGLPSDRFSAERTGGSVSTLTIQRTQQEDSAVYLCASSMGTVSQETQYFGPGTRLLVL.

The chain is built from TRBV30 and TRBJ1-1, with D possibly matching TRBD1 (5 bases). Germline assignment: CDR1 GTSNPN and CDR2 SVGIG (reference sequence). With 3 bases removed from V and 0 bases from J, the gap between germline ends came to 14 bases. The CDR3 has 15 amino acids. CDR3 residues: CAWRGKQVLNTEAFF. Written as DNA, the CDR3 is TGTGCCTGGAGGGGGAAACAGGTGCTGAACACTGAAGCTTTCTTT.

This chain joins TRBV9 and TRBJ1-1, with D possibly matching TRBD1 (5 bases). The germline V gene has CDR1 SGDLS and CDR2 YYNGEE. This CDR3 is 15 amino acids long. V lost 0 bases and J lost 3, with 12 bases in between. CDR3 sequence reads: CASSVGGSGDTEAFF. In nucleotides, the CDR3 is TGTGCCAGCAGCGTAGGGGGGAGCGGGGACACTGAAGCTTTCTTT.

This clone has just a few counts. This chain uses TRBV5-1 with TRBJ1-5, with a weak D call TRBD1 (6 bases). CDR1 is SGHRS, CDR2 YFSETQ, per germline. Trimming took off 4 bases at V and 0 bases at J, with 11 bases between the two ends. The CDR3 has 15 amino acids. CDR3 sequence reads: CASSVGDTSNQPQHF. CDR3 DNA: TGCGCCAGCAGCGTGGGGGACACTAGCAATCAGCCCCAGCATTTT.

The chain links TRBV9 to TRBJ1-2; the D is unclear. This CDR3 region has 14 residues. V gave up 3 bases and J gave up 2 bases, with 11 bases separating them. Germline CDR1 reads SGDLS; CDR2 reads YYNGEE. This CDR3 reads CASSAYPSNYGYTF. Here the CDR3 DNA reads TGTGCCAGCAGCGCCTACCCTTCGAACTATGGCTACACCTTC.

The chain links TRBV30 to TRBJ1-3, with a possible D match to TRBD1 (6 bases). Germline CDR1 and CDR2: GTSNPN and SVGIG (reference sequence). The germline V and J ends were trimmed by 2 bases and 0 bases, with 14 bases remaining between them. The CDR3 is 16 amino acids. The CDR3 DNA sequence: TGTGCCTGGAGTAAAGCCTGGACAGACTCTGGAAACACCATATATTTT. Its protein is CAWSKAWTDSGNTIYF. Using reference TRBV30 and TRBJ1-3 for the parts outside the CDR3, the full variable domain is SQTIHQWPATLVQPVGSPLSLECTVEGTSNPNLYWYRQAAGRGLQLLFYSVGIGQISSEVPQNLSASRPQDRQFILSSKKLLLSDSGFYLCAWSKAWTDSGNTIYFGEGSWLTVV.

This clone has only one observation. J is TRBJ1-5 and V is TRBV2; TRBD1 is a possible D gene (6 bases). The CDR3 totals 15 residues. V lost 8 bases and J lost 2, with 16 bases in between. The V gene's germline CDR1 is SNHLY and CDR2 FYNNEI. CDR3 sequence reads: CASRYGEGGNQPQHF. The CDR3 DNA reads TGTGCCAGCCGCTACGGGGAGGGGGGCAATCAGCCCCAGCATTTT.

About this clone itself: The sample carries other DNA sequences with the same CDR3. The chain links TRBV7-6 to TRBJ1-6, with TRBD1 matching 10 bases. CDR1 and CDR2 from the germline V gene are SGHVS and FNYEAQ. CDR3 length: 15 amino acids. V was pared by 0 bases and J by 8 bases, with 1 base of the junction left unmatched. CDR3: CASSLAGQGDSPLHF. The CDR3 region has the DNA TGTGCCAGCAGCTTAGCAGGACAGGGGGATTCACCCCTCCACTTT.

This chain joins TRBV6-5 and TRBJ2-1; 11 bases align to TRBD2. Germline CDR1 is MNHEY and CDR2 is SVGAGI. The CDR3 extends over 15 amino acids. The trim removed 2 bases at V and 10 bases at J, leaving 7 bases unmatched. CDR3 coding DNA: TGTGCCAGCAGTTACCCTACTAGCGGGGGAAGCGAGCAGTTCTTC. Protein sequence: CASSYPTSGGSEQFF.

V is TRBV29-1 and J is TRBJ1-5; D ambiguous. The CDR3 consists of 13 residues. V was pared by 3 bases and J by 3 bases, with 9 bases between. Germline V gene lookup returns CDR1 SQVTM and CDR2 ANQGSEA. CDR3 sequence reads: CSVEAGINQPQHF. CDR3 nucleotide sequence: TGCAGCGTTGAGGCGGGAATCAATCAGCCCCAGCATTTT.

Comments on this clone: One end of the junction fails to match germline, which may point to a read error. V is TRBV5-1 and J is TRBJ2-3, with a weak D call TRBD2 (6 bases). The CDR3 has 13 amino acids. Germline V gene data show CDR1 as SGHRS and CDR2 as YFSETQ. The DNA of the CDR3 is TGCGCCAGCAACTTGGACTACACAGATACGCAGTATTTT. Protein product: CASNLDYTDTQYF.

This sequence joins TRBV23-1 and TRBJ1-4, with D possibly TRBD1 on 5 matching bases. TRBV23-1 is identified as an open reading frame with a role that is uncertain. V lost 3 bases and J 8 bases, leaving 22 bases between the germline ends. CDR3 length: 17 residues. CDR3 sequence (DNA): TGCGCCAGCAGTCACCCCAAGCGGGGCCACCCAAGGGAAAAACTGTTTTTT. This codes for CASSHPKRGHPREKLFF.

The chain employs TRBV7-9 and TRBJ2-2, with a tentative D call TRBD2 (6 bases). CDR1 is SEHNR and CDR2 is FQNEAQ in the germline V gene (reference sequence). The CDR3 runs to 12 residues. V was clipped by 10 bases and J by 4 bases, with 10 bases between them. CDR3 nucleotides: TGTGCCAACTGGGGAGGCACCGGGGAGCTGTTTTTT. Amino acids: CANWGGTGELFF. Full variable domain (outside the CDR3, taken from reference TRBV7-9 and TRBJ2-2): DTGVSQNPRHKITKRGQNVTFRCDPISEHNRLYWYRQTLGQGPEFLTYFQNEAQLEKSRLLSDRFSAERPKGSFSTLEIQRTEQGDSAMYLCANWGGTGELFFGEGSRLTVL.

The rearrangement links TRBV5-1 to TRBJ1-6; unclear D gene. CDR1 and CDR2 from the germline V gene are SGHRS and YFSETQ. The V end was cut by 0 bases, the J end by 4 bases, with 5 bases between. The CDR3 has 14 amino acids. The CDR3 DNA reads TGCGCCAGCAGCTTGGAACAGTATAATTCACCCCTCCACTTT. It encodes CASSLEQYNSPLHF.

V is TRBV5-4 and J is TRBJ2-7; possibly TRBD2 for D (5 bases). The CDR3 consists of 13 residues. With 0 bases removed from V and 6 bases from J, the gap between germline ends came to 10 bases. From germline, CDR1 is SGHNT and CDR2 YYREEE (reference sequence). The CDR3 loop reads CASSLVSGGEQYF. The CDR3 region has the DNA TGTGCCAGCAGCTTGGTAAGCGGCGGCGAGCAGTACTTC. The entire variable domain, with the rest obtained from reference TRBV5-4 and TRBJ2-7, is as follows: ETGVTQSPTHLIKTRGQQVTLRCSSQSGHNTVSWYQQALGQGPQFIFQYYREEENGRGNFPPRFSGLQFPNYSSELNVNALELDDSALYLCASSLVSGGEQYFGPGTRLTVT.

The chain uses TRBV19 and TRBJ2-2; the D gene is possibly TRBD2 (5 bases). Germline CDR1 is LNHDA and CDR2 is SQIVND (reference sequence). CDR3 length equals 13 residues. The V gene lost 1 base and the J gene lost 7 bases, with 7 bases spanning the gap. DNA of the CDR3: TGTGCCAGTAGTATAGGAGGGATCGGGGAGCTGTTTTTT. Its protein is CASSIGGIGELFF.

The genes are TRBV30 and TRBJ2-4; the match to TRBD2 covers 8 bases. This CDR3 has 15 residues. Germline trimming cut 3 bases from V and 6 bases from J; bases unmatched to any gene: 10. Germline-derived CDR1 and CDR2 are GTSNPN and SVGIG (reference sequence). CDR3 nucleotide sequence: TGTGCCTGGAGCGACGGGGGGGCAGGGACAAACATTCAGTACTTC. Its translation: CAWSDGGAGTNIQYF. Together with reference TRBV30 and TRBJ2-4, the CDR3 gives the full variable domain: SQTIHQWPATLVQPVGSPLSLECTVEGTSNPNLYWYRQAAGRGLQLLFYSVGIGQISSEVPQNLSASRPQDRQFILSSKKLLLSDSGFYLCAWSDGGAGTNIQYFGAGTRLSVL.

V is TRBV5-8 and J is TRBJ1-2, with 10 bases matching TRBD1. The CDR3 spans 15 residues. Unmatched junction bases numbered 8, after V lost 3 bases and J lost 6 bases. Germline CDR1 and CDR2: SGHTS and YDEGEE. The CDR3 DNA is TGTGCCAGCAGCTGGGGGACAGGGGACAGCAATGGCTACACCTTC. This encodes CASSWGTGDSNGYTF.

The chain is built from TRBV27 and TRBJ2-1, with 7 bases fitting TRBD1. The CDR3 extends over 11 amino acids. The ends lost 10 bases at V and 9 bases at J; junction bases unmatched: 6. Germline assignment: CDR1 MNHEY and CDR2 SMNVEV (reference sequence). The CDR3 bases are TGTGCCAAAGTGACAGGGCCTGAGCAGTTCTTC. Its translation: CAKVTGPEQFF.

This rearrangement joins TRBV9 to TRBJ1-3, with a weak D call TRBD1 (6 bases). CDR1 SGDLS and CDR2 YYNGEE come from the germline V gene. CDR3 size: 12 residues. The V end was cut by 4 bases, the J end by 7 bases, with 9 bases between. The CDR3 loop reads CASSYQGNTIYF. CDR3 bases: TGTGCCAGCAGCTATCAGGGGAACACCATATATTTT.

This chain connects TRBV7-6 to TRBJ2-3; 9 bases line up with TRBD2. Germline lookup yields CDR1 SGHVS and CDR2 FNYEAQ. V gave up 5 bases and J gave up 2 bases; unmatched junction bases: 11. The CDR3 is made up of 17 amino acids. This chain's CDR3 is CASSPEGLAGYTDTQYF. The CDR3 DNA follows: TGTGCCAGCAGCCCAGAAGGGCTAGCGGGGTACACAGATACGCAGTATTTT.

The CDR3 nucleotides read TGTGCCAGCAGCCCGGGGGGCCTGGGATCACCCCTCCACTTT. This translates into CASSPGGLGSPLHF. This rearrangement joins TRBV11-2 to TRBJ1-6; TRBD1 is a possible D gene (6 bases). Germline loops: CDR1 SGHAT, CDR2 FQNNGV. V shed 5 bases and J shed 10 bases, with 15 bases lying between them. CDR3 length: 14 residues.

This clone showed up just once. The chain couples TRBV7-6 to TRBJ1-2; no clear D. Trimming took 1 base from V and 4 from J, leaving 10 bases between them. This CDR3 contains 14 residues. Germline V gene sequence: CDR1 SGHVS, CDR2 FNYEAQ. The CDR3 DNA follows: TGTGCCAGCAGCTTAGATGAGGGCGGCTATGGCTACACCTTC. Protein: CASSLDEGGYGYTF.

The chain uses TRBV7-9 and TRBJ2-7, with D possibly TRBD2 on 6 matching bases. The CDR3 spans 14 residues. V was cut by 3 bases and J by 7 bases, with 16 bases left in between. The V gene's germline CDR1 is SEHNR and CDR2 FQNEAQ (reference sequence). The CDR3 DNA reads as TGTGCCAGCAGCTTTACTGGCGGGGCGGGAGAGCAGTACTTC. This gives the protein CASSFTGGAGEQYF.

The CDR3, as DNA: TGTGCCAGTAGTATACAGGTTACGGGGACTGAAGCTTTCTTT. Protein: CASSIQVTGTEAFF. V usage is TRBV19 and J usage is TRBJ1-1; D unclear. Trimming pared 2 bases from V and 5 bases from J, leaving 12 bases between. Per the germline V gene, CDR1 is LNHDA and CDR2 is SQIVND (reference sequence). CDR3 length: 14 amino acids. Combining the CDR3 with reference TRBV19 and TRBJ1-1 gives the whole variable domain DGGITQSPKYLFRKEGQNVTLSCEQNLNHDAMYWYRQDPGQGLRLIYYSQIVNDFQKGDIAEGYSVSREKKESFPLTVTSAQKNPTAFYLCASSIQVTGTEAFFGQGTRLTVV.